This T cell receptor beta chain is from a study of glioma-infiltrating T cells. Findings and caveats of the study: Gliomas, especially low-grade, showed above-expected tissue-blood divergence; non-neoplastic patients showed below. CDR3 overlap between tissue and blood was very small.

The CDR3 consists of 12 residues. Germline V gives CDR1 MDHEN, CDR2 SYDVKM. Trimming cost V 6 bases and J 0 bases, with 6 bases left between them. Amplification of TCR alpha and beta CDR3 regions from RNA used iRepertoire nested multiplex PCR. Tissue mRNA or PBMC total RNA, 100-400 ng, went into one-step reverse transcription and amplification. Via MiXCR, TCRdb re-called the multiplex PCR reads, giving one row per CDR3 protein. The data show around 150,000 distinct CDR3 sequences, 30% to 40% seen once. This clonotype was picked up a small number of times. Its specificity is not known. Material for sequencing was glioma tissue, nonneoplastic brain tissue, or PBMCs (not recorded which). The rearrangement joins TRBV28 to TRBJ2-7; D is unresolved. This TCR was sampled from a human donor with low-grade glioma or glioblastoma, undergoing nonglioma brain surgery, or in good health (not recorded which). The CDR3 coding sequence is TGTGCCAGCAGCTTCAGCTCCTACGAGCAGTACTTC. Translating gives CASSFSSYEQYF.